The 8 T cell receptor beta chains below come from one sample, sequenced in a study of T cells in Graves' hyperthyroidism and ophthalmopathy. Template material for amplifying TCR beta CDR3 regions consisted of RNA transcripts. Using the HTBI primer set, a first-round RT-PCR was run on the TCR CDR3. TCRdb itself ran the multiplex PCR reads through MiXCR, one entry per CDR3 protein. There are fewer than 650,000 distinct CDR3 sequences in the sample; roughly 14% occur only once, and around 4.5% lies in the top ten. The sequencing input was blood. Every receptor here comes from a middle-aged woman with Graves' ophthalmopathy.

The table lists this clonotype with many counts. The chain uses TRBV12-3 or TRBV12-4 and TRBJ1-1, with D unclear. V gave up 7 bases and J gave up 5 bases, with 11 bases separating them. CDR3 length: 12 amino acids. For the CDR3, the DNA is TGTGCCAGCACTTTCACGGGGACTGAAGCTTTCTTT. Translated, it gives CASTFTGTEAFF.

Here the CDR3 reads CASSPGGSGGDTEAFF. CDR3 DNA sequence: TGTGCCAGCAGCCCAGGGGGTTCGGGGGGGGACACTGAAGCTTTCTTT. The chain combines TRBV13 with TRBJ1-1, with 7 bases aligning to TRBD1. V was pared by 5 bases and J by 3 bases, with 12 bases of the junction left unmatched. The CDR3 has 16 amino acids. Germline V lookup: CDR1 PRHDT, CDR2 FYEKMQ (reference sequence).

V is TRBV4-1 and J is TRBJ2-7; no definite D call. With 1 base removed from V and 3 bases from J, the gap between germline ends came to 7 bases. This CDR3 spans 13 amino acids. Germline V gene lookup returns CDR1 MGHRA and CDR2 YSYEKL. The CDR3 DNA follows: TGCGCCAGCAGCCAAGCTCTAAACTACGAGCAGTACTTC. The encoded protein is CASSQALNYEQYF.

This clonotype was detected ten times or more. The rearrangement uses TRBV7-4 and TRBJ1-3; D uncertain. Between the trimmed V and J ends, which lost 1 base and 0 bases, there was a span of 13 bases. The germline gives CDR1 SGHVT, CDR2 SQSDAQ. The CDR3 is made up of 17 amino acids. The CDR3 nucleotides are TGTGCCAGCAGCTTAGTGTTCCTCATTCACTCTGGAAACACCATATATTTT. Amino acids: CASSLVFLIHSGNTIYF.

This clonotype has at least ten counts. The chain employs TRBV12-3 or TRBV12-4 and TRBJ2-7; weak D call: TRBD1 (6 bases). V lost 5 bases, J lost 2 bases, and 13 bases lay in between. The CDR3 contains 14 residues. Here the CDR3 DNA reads TGTGCCAGCAGTCCTCAGGGGACCCCCTACGAGCAGTACTTC. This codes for CASSPQGTPYEQYF.

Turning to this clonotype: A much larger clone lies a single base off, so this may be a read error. CDR3 nucleotide sequence: TGTGCCACCAGCAGATATGGAAGCGGGGGGGGCTCCTACGAGCAGTACTTC. It encodes CATSRYGSGGGSYEQYF. The J gene is TRBJ2-7, the V gene TRBV15; 10 nucleotides match TRBD2. Trimming at V came to 2 bases and at J to 0 bases, leaving 7 bases not matched to a gene. Germline CDR1 is LNHNV and CDR2 is YYDKDF (reference sequence). The CDR3 extends over 17 amino acids.

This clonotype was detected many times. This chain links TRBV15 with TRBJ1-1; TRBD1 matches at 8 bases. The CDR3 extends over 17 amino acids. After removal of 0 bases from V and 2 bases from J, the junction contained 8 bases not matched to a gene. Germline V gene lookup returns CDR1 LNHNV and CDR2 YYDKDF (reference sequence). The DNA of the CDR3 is TGTGCCACCAGCAGAGATCGAGCAGGGGGCCGTAACACTGAAGCTTTCTTT. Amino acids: CATSRDRAGGRNTEAFF.

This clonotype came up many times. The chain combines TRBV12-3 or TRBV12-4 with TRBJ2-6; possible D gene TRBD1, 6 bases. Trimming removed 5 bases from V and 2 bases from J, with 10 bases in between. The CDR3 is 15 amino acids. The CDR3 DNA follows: TGTGCCAGCAGTAAGAGGGGGACTGGGGCCAACGTCCTGACTTTC. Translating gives CASSKRGTGANVLTF.